The 32 T cell receptor beta chains below come from one sample, sequenced in a study of T cells in Graves' hyperthyroidism and ophthalmopathy (dated by TCRdb to the late 2010s). The library came from multiplex PCR. The instrument given in TCRdb is Illumina HiSeq 2000. The TCR beta CDR3 regions were amplified from RNA transcripts. The first round of RT-PCR for the TCR CDR3 was performed with the HTBI primer set and the Qiagen OneStep RT-PCR kit. In-frame beta chains were kept once TCRdb had trimmed the public reads at Q25 with fastp and called clones with MiXCR. Merged by CDR3 protein, the rows form single entries marked with the most common genes and DNA. The sample table shows some 800,000 distinct CDR3 sequences, and 38% are seen once. Of the sample, about 9% is held by the ten largest clones. The specimen was blood. Receptors originate from a man between 18 and 29 years old with Graves' hyperthyroidism.

For this clonotype: A read error may produce the germline difference seen at one junction end. The chain joins TRBV15 to TRBJ2-7; tentatively, D is TRBD1 (5 bases). CDR1 is LNHNV and CDR2 is YYDKDF in the germline V gene (reference sequence). CDR3 size: 13 residues. The CDR3 nucleotides read TGTGCCACCAGCGGAGACAGCTCCTACGAGCAGTACTTC. Protein product: CATSGDSSYEQYF.

This clonotype was counted ten times or more. The chain has TRBV29-1 and TRBJ2-6; D is ambiguous. In germline, CDR1 is SQVTM, CDR2 ANQGSEA. The CDR3 consists of 12 residues. Trimming removed 4 bases from V and 4 bases from J, with 5 bases in between. The CDR3 sequence is CSVGNGANVLTF. The CDR3 nucleotides read TGCAGCGTTGGGAACGGGGCCAACGTCCTGACTTTC.

This clonotype was detected many times. The rearrangement uses TRBV7-9 and TRBJ1-1; perhaps TRBD1 as D (6 bases). Germline CDR1 SEHNR, CDR2 FQNEAQ (reference sequence). V lost 5 bases and J 0 bases, leaving 10 bases between the germline ends. The CDR3 has 14 amino acids. The CDR3 region is CASSPRGMNTEAFF. The CDR3 region has the DNA TGTGCCAGCAGCCCCAGGGGCATGAACACTGAAGCTTTCTTT.

The genes are TRBV14 and TRBJ2-7; D is perhaps TRBD2 (5 bases). Trimming stripped 4 bases from V and 2 bases from J, with 18 bases between. The CDR3 loop spans 16 amino acids. The germline V gene has CDR1 SGHDN and CDR2 FVKESK. CDR3 DNA: TGTGCCAGCAGCCCGTTAGGGAGCAGAGGCCCCTACGAGCAGTACTTC. Residues: CASSPLGSRGPYEQYF. The whole variable domain, filled in from reference TRBV14 and TRBJ2-7, reads EAGVTQFPSHSVIEKGQTVTLRCDPISGHDNLYWYRRVMGKEIKFLLHFVKESKQDESGMPNNRFLAERTGGTYSTLKVQPAELEDSGVYFCASSPLGSRGPYEQYFGPGTRLTVT.

This chain links TRBV20-1 with TRBJ1-5; no clear D gene. Looked up from germline, CDR1 is DFQATT and CDR2 is SNEGSKA (reference sequence). The CDR3 is 13 amino acids. Trimming removed 0 bases from V and 11 bases from J, with 14 bases in between. Written as DNA, the CDR3 is TGCAGTGCTAGAGAACTAGCGGGAGAGACCCAGCATTTT. It translates to CSARELAGETQHF.

The rearrangement joins TRBV15 to TRBJ2-7; no clear D gene. Trimming removed 3 bases at V and 2 bases at J, with 11 bases between. CDR1 is LNHNV and CDR2 is YYDKDF in the germline V gene (reference sequence). The CDR3 has 14 residues. CDR3 nucleotide sequence: TGTGCCACCAGCAGCCGGATCCGAACCTACGAGCAGTACTTC. Amino acid sequence: CATSSRIRTYEQYF.

This clonotype came up many times. One end of the junction varies from germline; a read error may be responsible. J is TRBJ1-1 and V is TRBV19; D is unresolved. Germline values: CDR1 LNHDA, CDR2 SQIVND (reference sequence). CDR3 length: 15 amino acids. Here the CDR3 DNA reads TGTGCCAGCAGTAGGAACGGAGTAATGAACACTGAAGCTTTCTTT. Encoded protein: CASSRNGVMNTEAFF. The variable domain in full, completed from reference TRBV19 and TRBJ1-1, reads DGGITQSPKYLFRKEGQNVTLSCEQNLNHDAMYWYRQDPGQGLRLIYYSQIVNDFQKGDIAEGYSVSREKKESFPLTVTSAQKNPTAFYLCASSRNGVMNTEAFFGQGTRLTVV.

Notes on this clonotype: Relative to the germline gene, one junction end is altered; a read error may explain this. The chain recombines TRBV7-9 with TRBJ1-1; 8 nucleotides match TRBD1. Germline V gives CDR1 SEHNR, CDR2 FQNEAQ (reference sequence). There are 16 residues in the CDR3. The CDR3 DNA reads TGTGCCGGCAGCGTAGTTCCCAGGGGGCGATGGACTGAAGCTTTCTTT. Encoded protein: CAGSVVPRGRWTEAFF.

This clonotype was seen repeatedly, ten times or more. The genes are TRBV5-1 and TRBJ1-1; tentative D call: TRBD1 (5 bases). Germline values: CDR1 SGHRS, CDR2 YFSETQ. V lost 4 bases and J 1 base, leaving 11 bases between the germline ends. The CDR3 extends over 14 amino acids. The CDR3 nucleotides are TGCGCCAGCAGCCAGGAGCAGGGGAACACTGAAGCTTTCTTT. This encodes CASSQEQGNTEAFF.

At least ten counts were recorded for this clonotype. The V gene is TRBV12-3 or TRBV12-4, the J gene TRBJ2-7; a possible D gene is TRBD2 (6 bases). Between the trimmed V and J ends, which lost 4 bases and 6 bases, there was a span of 16 bases. This CDR3 region has 14 residues. CDR3 residues: CASSSTGGTVEQYF. The CDR3 DNA is TGTGCCAGCAGTTCTACAGGAGGGACGGTCGAGCAGTACTTC.

The chain is built from TRBV14 and TRBJ1-1; D is uncertain. With 0 bases removed from V and 1 base from J, the gap between germline ends came to 18 bases. The CDR3 covers 18 residues. Per germline, CDR1 SGHDN and CDR2 FVKESK. This CDR3 reads CASSQDRAKVGPNTEAFF. CDR3 DNA sequence: TGTGCCAGCAGCCAAGATCGTGCAAAAGTCGGGCCGAACACTGAAGCTTTCTTT.

This clonotype appeared many times. This chain joins TRBV7-2 and TRBJ1-5; TRBD1 might be the D (5 bases). V lost 5 bases, J lost 0 bases, and 11 bases lay in between. The CDR3 is made up of 15 amino acids. Per the germline V gene, CDR1 is SGHTA and CDR2 is FQGNSA. The DNA of the CDR3 is TGTGCCAGCAGCCCAGTGGGGGTTAGCAATCAGCCCCAGCATTTT. This encodes CASSPVGVSNQPQHF.

This clonotype occurred many times. This chain uses TRBV9 with TRBJ1-3; possible D gene TRBD1, 6 bases. Germline-derived CDR1 and CDR2 are SGDLS and YYNGEE. This CDR3 is 14 amino acids long. V was pared by 3 bases and J by 8 bases, with 15 bases between. The CDR3 loop reads CASSGRQEVHTIYF. The CDR3 DNA sequence: TGTGCCAGCAGCGGGCGACAGGAGGTACACACCATATATTTT.

This clonotype has ten or more counts. The chain uses TRBV15 and TRBJ2-7; weak D call: TRBD1 (6 bases). Germline CDR1 and CDR2: LNHNV and YYDKDF (reference sequence). The length of the CDR3 is 14 residues. Trimming removed 3 bases at V and 2 bases at J, with 11 bases between. This CDR3 is CATSRSGQPYEQYF. The CDR3 DNA is TGTGCCACCAGCAGGTCTGGACAGCCCTACGAGCAGTACTTC.

This clonotype was detected a few times. This rearrangement joins TRBV4-3 to TRBJ2-6, with D perhaps assigned TRBD1 or TRBD2 (6 bases each). Germline assignment: CDR1 LGHNA and CDR2 YSLEER. Trimming left V 1 base short and J 4 bases short, with 11 bases between. The CDR3 totals 16 residues. CDR3 amino acids: CASSQGGATGANVLTF. The CDR3 DNA reads as TGCGCCAGCAGCCAAGGGGGGGCGACCGGGGCCAACGTCCTGACTTTC.

This clonotype showed up many times. V usage is TRBV19 and J usage is TRBJ2-7; 10 bases match TRBD2. The CDR3 spans 15 residues. Germline loops: CDR1 LNHDA, CDR2 SQIVND (reference sequence). After removal of 5 bases from V and 6 bases from J, the junction contained 10 bases not matched to a gene. CDR3 nucleotide sequence: TGTGCCAGTAGTGCCCTAGCGGGAGTACGGTCCGAGCAGTACTTC. Amino acid sequence: CASSALAGVRSEQYF.

The genes are TRBV6-1 and TRBJ1-5; 7 nucleotides line up with TRBD1. CDR1 is MNHNS and CDR2 is SASEGT in the germline V gene. V was pared by 7 bases and J by 0 bases, with 6 bases of the junction left unmatched. The CDR3 runs to 15 residues. CDR3 loop: CASISTGDSNQPQHF. CDR3 nucleotide sequence: TGTGCCAGCATTTCAACAGGGGATAGCAATCAGCCCCAGCATTTT.

Of note for this clonotype: A read error may produce the germline difference seen at one junction end. The V gene is TRBV5-5, the J gene TRBJ2-7; 9 bases align to TRBD2. From germline, CDR1 is SGHKS and CDR2 YYEKEE (reference sequence). CDR3 length equals 13 residues. CDR3 amino acids: CASSLSTSGERYF. The CDR3, as DNA: TGTGCCAGCAGCTTGTCGACTAGCGGCGAGCGGTACTTC.

This clonotype was recorded once. The CDR3 is CASTLLGWEGSYEQYF. The CDR3 DNA follows: TGTGCCAGCACTCTACTCGGCTGGGAAGGGTCCTACGAGCAGTACTTC. The rearrangement links TRBV2 to TRBJ2-7, with D hard to call. The CDR3 totals 16 residues. The V end was cut by 7 bases, the J end by 1 base, with 20 bases between. Germline CDR1 SNHLY, CDR2 FYNNEI.

The genes are TRBV7-9 and TRBJ2-7; D uncertain. Trimming shortened V by 0 bases and J by 9 bases, and 6 bases separated the two germline ends. CDR1 is SEHNR, CDR2 FQNEAQ, per germline (reference sequence). The CDR3 spans 11 residues. The CDR3 loop is CASSLAYMQYF. DNA of the CDR3: TGTGCCAGCAGCTTAGCCTACATGCAGTACTTC.

This clonotype has only a few counts. The genes are TRBV5-1 and TRBJ2-7, with D uncertain. Germline V gene lookup returns CDR1 SGHRS and CDR2 YFSETQ. This CDR3 region has 14 residues. V was clipped by 5 bases and J by 2 bases, with 14 bases between them. In nucleotides, the CDR3 is TGCGCCAGCAGTGACGGAGCTCTTACCTACGAGCAGTACTTC. This translates into CASSDGALTYEQYF.

The J gene is TRBJ1-2, the V gene TRBV6-5, with unresolved D. CDR1 MNHEY and CDR2 SVGAGI come from the germline V gene. Trimming removed 4 bases from V and 4 bases from J, with 10 bases in between. The CDR3 has 13 amino acids. CDR3 in amino acids: CASSFLRGYGYTF. CDR3 DNA sequence: TGTGCCAGCAGTTTCCTACGGGGCTATGGCTACACCTTC.

The chain couples TRBV7-9 to TRBJ2-7; D unresolved. The germline V gene encodes CDR1 SEHNR and CDR2 FQNEAQ (reference sequence). CDR3 length equals 9 residues. Trimming shortened V by 5 bases and J by 8 bases, and 4 bases separated the two germline ends. The CDR3 nucleotides read TGTGCCAGCAGCGGCCAGCAGTACTTC. Protein sequence: CASSGQQYF.

V and J are TRBV5-1 and TRBJ2-6; D is possibly TRBD1 (5 bases). The CDR3 has 17 residues. Germline V CDR1 and CDR2: SGHRS, YFSETQ. V gave up 4 bases and J gave up 0 bases, with 14 bases separating them. The CDR3 sequence: CASSQQVGYSGANVLTF. The CDR3 DNA reads as TGCGCCAGCAGCCAACAGGTGGGCTACTCTGGGGCCAACGTCCTGACTTTC.

This clonotype was detected many times. This chain connects TRBV2 to TRBJ1-5, with no clear D. The CDR3 runs to 16 residues. V was trimmed by 3 bases and J by 1 base, leaving 13 bases between them. Germline values: CDR1 SNHLY, CDR2 FYNNEI. DNA for the CDR3: TGTGCCAGCAGTGAGGCCCCCACAGAAAGCAATCAGCCCCAGCATTTT. Its translation is CASSEAPTESNQPQHF.

This rearrangement joins TRBV20-1 to TRBJ2-7; 8 positions match TRBD2. Germline-derived CDR1 and CDR2 are DFQATT and SNEGSKA (reference sequence). This CDR3 comprises 17 residues. V lost 7 bases and J lost 5; bases outside the gene matches: 22. CDR3 in amino acids: CSVLSGRSTWRLNEQYF. CDR3 bases: TGCAGTGTTCTAAGCGGGAGATCTACCTGGAGACTCAACGAGCAGTACTTC.

This clonotype was found a few times. This chain connects TRBV12-3 or TRBV12-4 to TRBJ1-5; 8 positions agree with TRBD1. V lost 5 bases, J lost 5 bases, and 11 bases stayed unmatched. CDR3 size: 16 residues. The CDR3: CASSQSDREGDQPQHF. As DNA, the CDR3 is TGTGCCAGCAGTCAATCGGACAGGGAGGGGGATCAGCCCCAGCATTTT.

CDR3 region: CASSVSLLSGNQPQHF. Here the CDR3 DNA reads TGTGCCAGCAGCGTATCGTTACTTTCCGGCAATCAGCCCCAGCATTTT. The rearrangement uses TRBV7-2 and TRBJ1-5; D gene ambiguous. Germline V gene lookup returns CDR1 SGHTA and CDR2 FQGNSA. The V end was cut by 5 bases, the J end by 2 bases, with 16 bases between. The CDR3 consists of 16 residues.

The chain joins TRBV7-2 to TRBJ2-7, with D possibly TRBD2 on 5 matching bases. Trimming left V 6 bases short and J 7 bases short, with 16 bases between. Looked up from germline, CDR1 is SGHTA and CDR2 is FQGNSA. CDR3 length: 13 residues. CDR3 amino acids: CASSLEETNEQYF. DNA of the CDR3: TGTGCCAGCAGTTTGGAGGAAACCAATGAGCAGTACTTC.

The DNA for the CDR3 is TGTGCCAGCAGTTTGCGGGTCGAGCAGTACTTC. Its protein product is CASSLRVEQYF. V usage is TRBV28 and J usage is TRBJ2-7; the D gene is possibly TRBD2 (5 bases). This CDR3 comprises 11 residues. CDR1 is MDHEN and CDR2 is SYDVKM in the germline V gene. V was trimmed by 3 bases and J by 6 bases, leaving 6 bases between them.

This clonotype was counted between two and nine times. The genes are TRBV12-3 or TRBV12-4 and TRBJ2-7; 8 positions agree with TRBD1. V trimming: 4 bases; J trimming: 0 bases; junction bases outside the gene matches: 5. CDR3 length equals 15 residues. The CDR3 DNA is TGTGCCAGCAGTTCTACAGGGGGAAGCTCCTACGAGCAGTACTTC. Encoded protein: CASSSTGGSSYEQYF.

This clonotype showed up just a few times. This sequence joins TRBV7-9 and TRBJ1-1; the match to TRBD1 covers 8 bases. Germline-derived CDR1 and CDR2 are SEHNR and FQNEAQ (reference sequence). The junction had 7 bases not matched to a gene; V was cut back by 5 bases and J by 5 bases. This CDR3 is built from 14 residues. The CDR3 nucleotides read TGTGCCAGCAGCCAAGCGGACAGGGAGACTGAAGCTTTCTTT. Protein sequence: CASSQADRETEAFF.